This TCR beta chain was sequenced for a study of regulatory T cells in long-lasting Graves disease. At the level of the study: Antithyroid drug intake by newly diagnosed Graves' patients had lasted under 3 months.

This clonotype was picked up many times. Its antigen is not known. Notes on the study in general: Patients with persistent disease showed a bias toward TRBV28, TRBJ1-2 and TRBJ2-5.

Trimming took 6 bases from V and 2 from J; bases not matched to a gene: 7. The CDR3 totals 15 residues. The germline gives CDR1 LGHNT, CDR2 FRNRAP. Arm-PCR of CDR3 regions with iRepertoire HTBI primers generated TCR beta libraries. Each CDR3 protein gets one entry after TCRdb re-called the multiplex PCR reads with MiXCR. The table lists roughly 430,000 distinct CDR3 sequences, 15% to 20% of them singletons. Time point defined: newly diagnosed GD, antithyroid drugs for less than 3 months. PBMC-extracted RNA yielded the TCR library. These data were likewise used in another study, on T cells in Graves' hyperthyroidism and ophthalmopathy. That study adds: In the first-round RT-PCR of the TCR CDR3, the HTBI primer set was used.

The chain uses TRBV12-5 and TRBJ2-5; TRBD1 matches at 9 bases. Sequenced material: peripheral blood mononuclear cells (PBMCs), taken at new diagnosis, from a patient treated with antithyroid drugs. This TCR was recovered from a woman aged 25 to 39 with Graves disease. As DNA, the CDR3 is TGTGCTAGTGGCATGACCGGGACAGGGCAAGAGACCCAGTACTTC. This gives the protein CASGMTGTGQETQYF.